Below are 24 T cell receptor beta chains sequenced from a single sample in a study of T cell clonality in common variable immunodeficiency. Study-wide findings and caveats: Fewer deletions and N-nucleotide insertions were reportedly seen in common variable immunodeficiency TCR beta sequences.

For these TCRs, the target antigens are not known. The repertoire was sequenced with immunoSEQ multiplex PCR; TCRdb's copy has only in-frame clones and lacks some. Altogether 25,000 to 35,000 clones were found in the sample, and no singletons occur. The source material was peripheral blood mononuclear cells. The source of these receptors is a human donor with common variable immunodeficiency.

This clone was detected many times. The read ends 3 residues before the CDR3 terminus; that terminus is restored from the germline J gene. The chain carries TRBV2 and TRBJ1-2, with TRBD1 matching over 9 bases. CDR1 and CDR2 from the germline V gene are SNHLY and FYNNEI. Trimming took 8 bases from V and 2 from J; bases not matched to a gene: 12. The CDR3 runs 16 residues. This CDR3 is CASYRDRDLQNYGYTF. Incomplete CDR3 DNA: TGTGCCAGCTACCGGGACAGGGACCTCCAGAACTATGGC. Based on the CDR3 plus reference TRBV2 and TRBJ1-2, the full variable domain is EPEVTQTPSHQVTQMGQEVILRCVPISNHLYFYWYRQILGQKVEFLVSFYNNEISEKSEIFDDQFSVERPDGSNFTLKIRSTKLEDSAMYFCASYRDRDLQNYGYTFGSGTRLTVV.

CDR3 bases read: TGTGCCAGCTCACCACGGATAAGCGGGGGGACGGACAATGAG. Its protein product is CASSPRISGGTDNE. The entire CDR3 reads CASSPRISGGTDNEQFF. V is TRBV18 and J is TRBJ2-1; 9 bases map to TRBD2. Read data end 3 residues before the CDR3 end; the end is taken from the germline J gene. Germline CDR1 and CDR2: KGHSH and LQKENI. This CDR3 region has 17 residues. V lost 1 base to trimming and J lost 5 bases; unmatched junction nucleotides: 9.

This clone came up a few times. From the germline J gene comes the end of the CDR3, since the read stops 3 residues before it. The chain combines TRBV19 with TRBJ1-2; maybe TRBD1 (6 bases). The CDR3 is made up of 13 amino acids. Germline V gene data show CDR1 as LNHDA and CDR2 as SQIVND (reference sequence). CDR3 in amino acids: CASNKKGTRGYTF. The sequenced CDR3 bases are TGTGCCAGTAACAAAAAAGGGACAAGGGGC.

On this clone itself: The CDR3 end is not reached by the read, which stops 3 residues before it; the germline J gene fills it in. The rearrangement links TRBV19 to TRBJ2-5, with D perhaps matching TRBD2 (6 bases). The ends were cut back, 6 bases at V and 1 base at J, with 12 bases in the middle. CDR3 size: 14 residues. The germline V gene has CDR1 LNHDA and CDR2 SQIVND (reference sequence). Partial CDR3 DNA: TGTGCCAGTAGAAGGGCGGGGAGCCAAGAGACC. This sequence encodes CASRRAGSQET. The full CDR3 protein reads CASRRAGSQETQYF.

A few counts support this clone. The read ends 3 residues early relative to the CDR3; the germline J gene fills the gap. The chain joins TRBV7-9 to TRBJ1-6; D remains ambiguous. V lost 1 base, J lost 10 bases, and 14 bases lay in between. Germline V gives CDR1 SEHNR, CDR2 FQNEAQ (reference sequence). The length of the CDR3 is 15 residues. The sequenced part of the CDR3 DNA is TGTGCCAGCAGCTTAGGTTTTGAGGGCCGGTCACCC. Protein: CASSLGFEGRSP. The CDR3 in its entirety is CASSLGFEGRSPLHF.

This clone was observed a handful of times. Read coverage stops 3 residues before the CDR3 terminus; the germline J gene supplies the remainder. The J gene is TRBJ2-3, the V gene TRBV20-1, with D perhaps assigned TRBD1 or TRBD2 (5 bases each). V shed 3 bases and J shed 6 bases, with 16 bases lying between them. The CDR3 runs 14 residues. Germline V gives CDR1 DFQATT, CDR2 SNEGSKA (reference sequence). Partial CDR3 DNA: TGCAGTGCTAGGGTCCAAAGCGAGGGGGATACG. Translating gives CSARVQSEGDT. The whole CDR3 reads CSARVQSEGDTQYF.

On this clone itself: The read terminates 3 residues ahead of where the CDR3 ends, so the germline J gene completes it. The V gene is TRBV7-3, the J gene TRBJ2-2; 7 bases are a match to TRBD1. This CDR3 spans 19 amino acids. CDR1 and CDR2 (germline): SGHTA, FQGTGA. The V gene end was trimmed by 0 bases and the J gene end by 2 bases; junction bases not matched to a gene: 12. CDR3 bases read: TGTGCCAGCAGCTTAACGGGGACAGCTCGTCCCATTAACACCGGGGAG. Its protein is CASSLTGTARPINTGE. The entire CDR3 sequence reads CASSLTGTARPINTGELFF.

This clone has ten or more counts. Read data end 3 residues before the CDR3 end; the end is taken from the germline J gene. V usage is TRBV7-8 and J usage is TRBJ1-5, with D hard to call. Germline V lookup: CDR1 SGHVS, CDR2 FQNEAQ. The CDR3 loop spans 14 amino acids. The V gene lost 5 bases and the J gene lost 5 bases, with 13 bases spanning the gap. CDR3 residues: CASSPRQRDQPQHF. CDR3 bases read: TGTGCCAGCAGCCCGAGGCAGAGGGATCAGCCC.

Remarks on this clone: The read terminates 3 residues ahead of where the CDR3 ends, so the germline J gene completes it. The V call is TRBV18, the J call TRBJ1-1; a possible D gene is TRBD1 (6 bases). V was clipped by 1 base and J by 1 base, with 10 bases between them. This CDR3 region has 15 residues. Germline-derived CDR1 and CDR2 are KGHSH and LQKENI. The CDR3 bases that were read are TGTGCCAGCTCACCACTTCCGGACAGGAACACTGAA. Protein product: CASSPLPDRNTE. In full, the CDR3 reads CASSPLPDRNTEAFF.

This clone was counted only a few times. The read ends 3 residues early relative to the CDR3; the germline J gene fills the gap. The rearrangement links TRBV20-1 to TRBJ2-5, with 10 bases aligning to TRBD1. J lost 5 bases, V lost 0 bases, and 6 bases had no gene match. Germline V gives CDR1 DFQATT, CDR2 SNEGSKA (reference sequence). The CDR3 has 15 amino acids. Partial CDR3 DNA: TGCAGTGCTAGAGATTCGACAGGGGGCGGTGAGACC. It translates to CSARDSTGGGET. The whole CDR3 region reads CSARDSTGGGETQYF.

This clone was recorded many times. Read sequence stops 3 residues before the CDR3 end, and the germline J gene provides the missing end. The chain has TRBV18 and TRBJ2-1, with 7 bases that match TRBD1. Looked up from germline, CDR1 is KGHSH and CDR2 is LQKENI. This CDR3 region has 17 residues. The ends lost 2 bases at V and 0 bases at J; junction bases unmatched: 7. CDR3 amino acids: CASSPNTRGNSYNEQFF. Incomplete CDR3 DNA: TGTGCCAGCTCACCAAATACCAGGGGGAACTCCTACAATGAG.

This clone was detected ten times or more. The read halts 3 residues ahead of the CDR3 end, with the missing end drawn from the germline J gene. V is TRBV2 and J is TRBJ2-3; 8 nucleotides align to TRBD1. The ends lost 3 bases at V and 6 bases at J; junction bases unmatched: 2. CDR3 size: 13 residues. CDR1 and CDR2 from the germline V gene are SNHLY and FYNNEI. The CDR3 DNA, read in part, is TGTGCCAGCAGTGAGGACAGGGACGATACG. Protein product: CASSEDRDDT. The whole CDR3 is CASSEDRDDTQYF.

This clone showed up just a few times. The CDR3 is CASSLEAGRATQYF. The DNA read from the CDR3 is TGTGCCAGCAGCTTAGAAGCGGGTAGAGCTACG. The chain employs TRBV7-9 and TRBJ2-3, with a weak D call TRBD2 (6 bases). The DNA ends 3 residues before the CDR3 does, and the rest of the CDR3 is filled in from the germline J gene. The CDR3 runs 14 residues. CDR1 is SEHNR, CDR2 FQNEAQ, per germline (reference sequence). With 1 base removed from V and 8 bases from J, the gap between germline ends came to 13 bases.

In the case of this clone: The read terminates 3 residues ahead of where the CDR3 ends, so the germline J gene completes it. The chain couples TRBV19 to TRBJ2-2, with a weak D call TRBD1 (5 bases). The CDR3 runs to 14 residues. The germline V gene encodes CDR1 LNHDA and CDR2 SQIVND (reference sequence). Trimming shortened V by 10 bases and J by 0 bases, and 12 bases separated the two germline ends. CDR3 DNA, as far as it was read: TGTGCCATTGCGCTGACAGCGAACACCGGGGAG. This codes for CAIALTANTGE. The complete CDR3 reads CAIALTANTGELFF.

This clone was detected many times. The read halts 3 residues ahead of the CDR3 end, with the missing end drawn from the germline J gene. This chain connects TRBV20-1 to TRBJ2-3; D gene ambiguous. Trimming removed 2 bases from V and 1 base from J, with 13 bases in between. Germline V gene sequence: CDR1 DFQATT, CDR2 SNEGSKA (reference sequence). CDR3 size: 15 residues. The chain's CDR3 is CSARRGPARTDTQYF. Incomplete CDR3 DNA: TGCAGTGCTAGACGTGGGCCCGCGCGCACAGATACG.

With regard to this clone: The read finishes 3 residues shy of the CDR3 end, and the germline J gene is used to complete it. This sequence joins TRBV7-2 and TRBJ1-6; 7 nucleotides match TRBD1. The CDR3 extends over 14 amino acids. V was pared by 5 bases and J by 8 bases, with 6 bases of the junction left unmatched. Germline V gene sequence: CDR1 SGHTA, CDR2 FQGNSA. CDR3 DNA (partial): TGTGCCAGCAGCCAGAGACAGGGAGATTCACCC. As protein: CASSQRQGDSP. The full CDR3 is CASSQRQGDSPLHF.

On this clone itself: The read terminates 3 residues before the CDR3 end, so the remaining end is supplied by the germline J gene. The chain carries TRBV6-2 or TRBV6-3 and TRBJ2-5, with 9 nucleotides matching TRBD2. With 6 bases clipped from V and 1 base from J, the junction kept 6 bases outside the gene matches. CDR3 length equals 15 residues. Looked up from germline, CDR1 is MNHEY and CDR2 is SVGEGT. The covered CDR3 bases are TGTGCCAGCAGGCAGCGGGGGGCGGGCCAAGAGACC. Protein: CASRQRGAGQET. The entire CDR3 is CASRQRGAGQETQYF.

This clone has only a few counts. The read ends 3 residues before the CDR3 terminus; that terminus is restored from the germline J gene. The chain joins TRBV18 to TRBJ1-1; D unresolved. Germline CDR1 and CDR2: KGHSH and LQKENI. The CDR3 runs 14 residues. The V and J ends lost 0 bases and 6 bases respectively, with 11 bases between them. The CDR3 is CASSPPSGSPEAFF. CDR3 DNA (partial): TGTGCCAGCTCACCACCGAGCGGGTCCCCTGAA.

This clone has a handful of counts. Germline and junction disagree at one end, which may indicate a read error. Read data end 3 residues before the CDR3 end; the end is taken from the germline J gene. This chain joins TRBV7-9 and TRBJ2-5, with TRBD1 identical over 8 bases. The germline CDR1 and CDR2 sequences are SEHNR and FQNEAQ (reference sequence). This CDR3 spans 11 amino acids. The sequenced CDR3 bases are TGTTCCAGCAGGACAGGGGAGACC. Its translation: CSSRTGET. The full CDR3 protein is CSSRTGETQYF.

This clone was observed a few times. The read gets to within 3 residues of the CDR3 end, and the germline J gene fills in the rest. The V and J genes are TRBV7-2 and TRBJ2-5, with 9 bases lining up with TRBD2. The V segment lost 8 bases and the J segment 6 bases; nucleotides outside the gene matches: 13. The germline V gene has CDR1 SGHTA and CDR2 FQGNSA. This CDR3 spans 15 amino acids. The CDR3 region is CASVVNAGGAQTQYF. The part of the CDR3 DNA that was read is TGTGCCAGCGTCGTCAACGCGGGGGGGGCCCAGACC. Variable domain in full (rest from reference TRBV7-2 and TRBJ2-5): GAGVSQSPSNKVTEKGKDVELRCDPISGHTALYWYRQSLGQGLEFLIYFQGNSAPDKSGLPSDRFSAERTGGSVSTLTIQRTQQEDSAVYLCASVVNAGGAQTQYFGPGTRLLVL.

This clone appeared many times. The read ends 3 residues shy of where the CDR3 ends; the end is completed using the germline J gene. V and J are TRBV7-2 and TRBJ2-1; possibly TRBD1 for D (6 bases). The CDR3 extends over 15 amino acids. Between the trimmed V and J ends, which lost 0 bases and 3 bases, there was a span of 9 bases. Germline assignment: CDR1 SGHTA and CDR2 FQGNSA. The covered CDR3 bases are TGTGCCAGCAGCTTAGCGGGACATAACTACAATGAG. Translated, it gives CASSLAGHNYNE. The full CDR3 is CASSLAGHNYNEQFF.

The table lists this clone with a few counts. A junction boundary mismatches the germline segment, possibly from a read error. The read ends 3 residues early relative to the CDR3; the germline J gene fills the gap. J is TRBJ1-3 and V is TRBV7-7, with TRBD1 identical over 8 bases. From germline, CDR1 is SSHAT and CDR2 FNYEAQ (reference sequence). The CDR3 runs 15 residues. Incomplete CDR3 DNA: TGTGCTAGCAGCTTAGGGACAGGCACTGGAAACACC. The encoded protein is CASSLGTGTGNT. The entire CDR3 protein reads CASSLGTGTGNTIYF.

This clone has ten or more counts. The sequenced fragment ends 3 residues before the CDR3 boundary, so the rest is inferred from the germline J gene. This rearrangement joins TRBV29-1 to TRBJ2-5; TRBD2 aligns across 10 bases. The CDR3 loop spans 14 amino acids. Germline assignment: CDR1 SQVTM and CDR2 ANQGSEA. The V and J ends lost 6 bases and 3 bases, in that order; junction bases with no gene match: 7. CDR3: CSVSGLAREETQYF. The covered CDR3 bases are TGCAGCGTCTCGGGACTAGCGAGAGAAGAGACC.

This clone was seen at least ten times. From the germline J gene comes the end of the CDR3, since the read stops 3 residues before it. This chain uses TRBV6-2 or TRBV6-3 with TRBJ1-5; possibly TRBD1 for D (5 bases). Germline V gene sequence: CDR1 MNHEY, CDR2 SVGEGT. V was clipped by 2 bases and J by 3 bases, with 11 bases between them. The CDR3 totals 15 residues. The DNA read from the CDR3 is TGTGCCAGCAGTTACCCGACAGAAACCAATCAGCCC. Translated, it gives CASSYPTETNQP. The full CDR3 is CASSYPTETNQPQHF.